The sequence of this T cell receptor (beta chain) was determined in a study of CD8+ T cells in alopecia areata. Study information: In an open-label trial, patients got 5 to 10 mg tofacitinib twice daily. It was 6 to 18 months of tofacitinib, and then there were 6 months off drug.

Extracted from the samples, RNA was reverse transcribed into cDNA to serve as the sequencing template. Libraries were prepared by immunoSEQ multiplex PCR; TCRdb keeps only in-frame clonotypes and omits some of them. The data contain roughly 180,000 clones, 45% to 65% of them singletons. The treatment was: oral pan-JAK inhibitor, 5-10 mg twice daily. The study's findings and limits: Scalp and blood retained many expanded lesional clones during tofacitinib.

This clone appeared a single time. Its specificity is not known. The TCR was taken from a human donor with alopecia areata. The specimen comprised CD4+ T cells sorted from blood, sampled at week 4, from a patient treated with tofacitinib.

The CDR3 DNA is TGTGCCAGCAGCTTATCCAGCCGCGGCCCAGATACGCAGTATTTT. Translating gives CASSLSSRGPDTQYF. The J gene is TRBJ2-3, the V gene TRBV7-9; D not resolved. CDR3 length equals 15 residues. The V and J ends lost 2 bases and 4 bases respectively, with 13 bases between them. CDR1 is SEHNR, CDR2 FQNEAQ, per germline (reference sequence).